The clone carrying this T cell receptor beta chain was counted many times. The data are from a study of T cells in Graves' hyperthyroidism and ophthalmopathy. The TCR beta CDR3 regions underwent amplification using RNA transcripts as the source. HTBI primers were used for first-round RT-PCR of the TCR CDR3. TCRdb reprocessed the multiplex PCR reads with MiXCR, giving one entry per CDR3 protein. The data show 300,000 to 350,000 distinct CDR3 sequences, with over 11% seen just once and about 22% held by the top ten. The germline gives CDR1 DFQATT, CDR2 SNEGSKA (reference sequence). The CDR3 is 14 residues long.

The sequence came from a woman between 25 and 40 years old with Graves' hyperthyroidism. This chain links TRBV20-1 with TRBJ2-3; D is possibly TRBD2 (6 bases). The sequencing sample was made of blood. CDR3 sequence reads: CSATLAASTDTQYF. The CDR3 bases are TGCAGCGCAACGTTAGCGGCTAGCACAGATACGCAGTATTTT.